What follows are 32 T cell receptor beta chains derived from one specimen sequenced in a study of T cell responses to AZD1222 COVID-19 vaccine. Data came from immunoSEQ multiplex PCR; TCRdb stores just in-frame clones and leaves some out. The sample carries tens of thousands of clones, 60% to 85% recorded once. The sample in question was peripheral blood, obtained on day 0 of AZD1222 vaccination. The source of these receptors is an adult in good health.

CDR3 in DNA: TGCAGTGCTAGTCCGGGGACTAGCTATGGCTACACCTTC. Translating it yields CSASPGTSYGYTF. This chain connects TRBV20-1 to TRBJ1-2, with TRBD1 as a possible D gene (5 bases). Germline V CDR1 and CDR2: DFQATT, SNEGSKA (reference sequence). Trimming removed 3 bases from V and 4 bases from J, with 12 bases in between. CDR3 length equals 13 residues.

V is TRBV10-3 and J is TRBJ1-5, with 7 positions matching TRBD1. The CDR3 extends over 14 amino acids. Per germline, CDR1 ENHRY and CDR2 SYGVKD. After removal of 3 bases from V and 6 bases from J, the junction contained 5 bases not matched to a gene. As DNA, the CDR3 is TGTGCCATCAGTGACGAGACAGGGCTTCAGCCCCAGCATTTT. This sequence encodes CAISDETGLQPQHF.

This clone was seen more than once but under ten times. The genes are TRBV5-6 and TRBJ2-2; TRBD1 might be the D (5 bases). Trimming stripped 0 bases from V and 7 bases from J, with 10 bases between. Germline CDR1 SGHDT, CDR2 YYEEEE. The CDR3 totals 14 residues. The CDR3 sequence is CASSLVGRLGELFF. The DNA for the CDR3 is TGTGCCAGCAGCTTGGTGGGGCGCCTCGGGGAGCTGTTTTTT.

This chain connects TRBV5-1 to TRBJ1-2, with TRBD1 as a possible D gene (5 bases). The CDR3 length is 15 residues. Germline V gives CDR1 SGHRS, CDR2 YFSETQ. V was cut by 0 bases and J by 6 bases, with 15 bases left in between. The DNA of the CDR3 is TGCGCCAGCAGCTTGGAGGGTCGGGGGGTGGATGGCTACACCTTC. Amino acid sequence: CASSLEGRGVDGYTF.

V gene TRBV29-1 combines with J gene TRBJ2-1; a weak D match, TRBD1 (5 bases). V was clipped by 3 bases and J by 10 bases, with 10 bases between them. The CDR3 length is 11 residues. The germline CDR1 and CDR2 sequences are SQVTM and ANQGSEA. CDR3 sequence reads: CSVDGHGEQFF. The CDR3 region has the DNA TGCAGCGTTGATGGACACGGGGAGCAGTTCTTC.

This CDR3 reads CASSYDRFPSYEQYF. CDR3 DNA: TGTGCCAGCAGTTACGACAGGTTCCCCTCCTACGAGCAGTACTTC. The chain is built from TRBV6-2 or TRBV6-3 and TRBJ2-7, with D possibly TRBD1 on 6 matching bases. V lost 2 bases to trimming and J lost 0 bases, with 11 bases between them. CDR1 and CDR2 from the germline V gene are MNHEY and SVGEGT. The length of the CDR3 is 15 residues.

This clone appeared a single time. The rearrangement uses TRBV7-2 and TRBJ2-5, with TRBD1 identical over 10 bases. Germline CDR1 SGHTA, CDR2 FQGNSA. The CDR3 sequence is 15 residues long. V shed 6 bases, J shed 5 bases, and the junction held 9 bases outside the gene matches. CDR3 amino acids: CASRSPGQGLETQYF. CDR3 coding DNA: TGTGCCAGCAGGTCTCCGGGACAGGGGTTGGAGACCCAGTACTTC. The whole variable domain, filled in from reference TRBV7-2 and TRBJ2-5, reads GAGVSQSPSNKVTEKGKDVELRCDPISGHTALYWYRQSLGQGLEFLIYFQGNSAPDKSGLPSDRFSAERTGGSVSTLTIQRTQQEDSAVYLCASRSPGQGLETQYFGPGTRLLVL.

This chain joins TRBV7-9 and TRBJ1-6, with D possibly being TRBD1 (5 bases). Per germline, CDR1 SEHNR and CDR2 FQNEAQ (reference sequence). Trimming pared 5 bases from V and 5 bases from J, leaving 13 bases between. The CDR3 sequence is 15 residues long. CDR3 amino acids: CASSLSWGNNSPLHF. DNA for the CDR3: TGTGCCAGCAGCCTTTCATGGGGGAATAATTCACCCCTCCACTTT.

This chain connects TRBV13 to TRBJ2-7; no firm D call. This CDR3 is 16 amino acids long. Germline V gives CDR1 PRHDT, CDR2 FYEKMQ (reference sequence). V lost 5 bases to trimming and J lost 0 bases, with 17 bases between them. The CDR3 spells CASSPSAPGFSYEQYF. CDR3 DNA: TGTGCCAGCAGCCCCTCGGCGCCCGGTTTCTCCTACGAGCAGTACTTC.

The chain joins TRBV28 to TRBJ1-2; TRBD1 aligns across 10 bases. Germline trimming cut 4 bases from V and 8 bases from J; bases unmatched to any gene: 10. The CDR3 has 15 residues. The germline gives CDR1 MDHEN, CDR2 SYDVKM. This CDR3 reads CASSSPGQGTNGYTF. For the CDR3, the DNA is TGTGCCAGCAGTTCGCCGGGACAGGGGACGAACGGCTACACCTTC.

The chain carries TRBV12-1 and TRBJ1-2; no DNA check was done on the table's D call, TRBD1. TRBV12-1 is reported as a pseudogene. The CDR3 spans 16 residues. The CDR3 region is CASSPCRSAGYYGYTF. CDR3 nucleotide sequence: TGTGCCAGCAGCCCGTGTAGGTCTGCAGGATACTATGGCTACACCTTC.

V usage is TRBV7-8 and J usage is TRBJ1-6; 7 nucleotides align to TRBD1. The CDR3 runs 16 residues. In germline, CDR1 is SGHVS, CDR2 FQNEAQ. The J segment lost 2 bases and the V segment lost 4 bases, leaving 5 bases of the junction unmatched. The CDR3 reads CASSYTGEAYNSPLHF. The DNA for the CDR3 is TGTGCCAGCAGCTACACAGGGGAGGCCTATAATTCACCCCTCCACTTT.

The chain combines TRBV7-9 with TRBJ1-1; TRBD1 is a possible D gene (5 bases). The CDR3 is 15 amino acids. Germline CDR1 is SEHNR and CDR2 is FQNEAQ (reference sequence). V gave up 6 bases and J gave up 4 bases, with 18 bases separating them. The CDR3 nucleotides read TGTGCCAGCAGTCCCTCAGGGCCCCTGGGCACTGAAGCTTTCTTT. This gives the protein CASSPSGPLGTEAFF.

V gene TRBV5-1 combines with J gene TRBJ2-2; D unclear. Germline lookup yields CDR1 SGHRS and CDR2 YFSETQ. The V and J ends lost 1 base and 7 bases respectively, with 8 bases between them. The CDR3 runs 13 residues. The CDR3 is CASSLSVGGELFF. CDR3 DNA sequence: TGCGCCAGCAGCTTGTCGGTAGGCGGGGAGCTGTTTTTT.

The J gene is TRBJ1-4, the V gene TRBV4-1, with TRBD1 matching over 9 bases. The CDR3 contains 16 residues. Germline V gene sequence: CDR1 MGHRA, CDR2 YSYEKL. Trimming cost V 0 bases and J 6 bases; bases outside gene matches: 5. This CDR3 reads CASSQDGDRVYEKLFF. The CDR3 DNA reads TGCGCCAGCAGCCAAGATGGGGACAGGGTCTATGAAAAACTGTTTTTT.

The V call is TRBV30, the J call TRBJ2-7; D call uncertain. V lost 1 base and J 4 bases, leaving 8 bases between the germline ends. In germline, CDR1 is GTSNPN, CDR2 SVGIG (reference sequence). CDR3 length: 12 amino acids. CDR3 sequence reads: CAWSARFYEQYF. The CDR3 DNA is TGTGCCTGGAGTGCGAGGTTTTACGAGCAGTACTTC.

This clone occurred once. This chain links TRBV6-5 with TRBJ1-4; 9 bases fit TRBD1. Trimming took 5 bases from V and 5 from J; bases not matched to a gene: 3. The CDR3 consists of 14 residues. Germline CDR1 is MNHEY and CDR2 is SVGAGI. This CDR3 is CASSKTGGNEKLFF. Written as DNA, the CDR3 is TGTGCCAGCAGTAAGACAGGGGGAAATGAAAAACTGTTTTTT.

This chain links TRBV12-3 or TRBV12-4 with TRBJ2-1; D uncertain. This CDR3 is 12 amino acids long. V lost 3 bases, J lost 8 bases, and 8 bases lay in between. The CDR3 nucleotides are TGTGCCAGCAGTTTGGTTGGGGATGAGCAGTTCTTC. Protein product: CASSLVGDEQFF.

The J gene is TRBJ2-3, the V gene TRBV18; 8 bases are a match to TRBD1. The CDR3 spans 13 residues. Per germline, CDR1 KGHSH and CDR2 LQKENI. The ends lost 8 bases at V and 4 bases at J; junction bases unmatched: 5. The CDR3 reads CASLTGVSDTQYF. The CDR3 nucleotides read TGTGCCAGCCTGACAGGGGTTTCAGATACGCAGTATTTT.

The chain has TRBV20-1 and TRBJ1-1; maybe TRBD1 (5 bases). CDR3 length: 11 residues. Germline CDR1 reads DFQATT; CDR2 reads SNEGSKA (reference sequence). CDR3 in amino acids: CRGMGDTEAFF. In DNA form, the CDR3 reads TGCAGGGGGATGGGGGACACTGAAGCTTTCTTT.

The rearrangement joins TRBV7-3 to TRBJ2-5, with D perhaps TRBD2 (6 bases). The CDR3 loop spans 15 amino acids. V was pared by 5 bases and J by 4 bases, with 17 bases between. The germline CDR1 and CDR2 sequences are SGHTA and FQGTGA. Written as DNA, the CDR3 is TGTGCCAGCAGCCCATCCCCGGGAGTACTAGAGACCCAGTACTTC. Its translation: CASSPSPGVLETQYF. Filled out from reference TRBV7-3 and TRBJ2-5, the complete variable domain reads GAGVSQTPSNKVTEKGKYVELRCDPISGHTALYWYRQSLGQGPEFLIYFQGTGAADDSGLPNDRFFAVRPEGSVSTLKIQRTERGDSAVYLCASSPSPGVLETQYFGPGTRLLVL.

The V call is TRBV6-5, the J call TRBJ1-5; D remains ambiguous. The CDR3 covers 15 residues. V dropped 7 bases and J dropped 2 bases, with 15 bases sitting between them. Germline CDR1 and CDR2: MNHEY and SVGAGI. The CDR3 DNA reads TGTGCCAGCACCTTGGTGGCGAGCGGCAATCAGCCCCAGCATTTT. It codes for CASTLVASGNQPQHF.

The V gene is TRBV21-1, the J gene TRBJ2-2. TRBV21-1 is a documented pseudogene. CDR3 length: 16 amino acids. The CDR3, as DNA: TGTGCCAGCAGCAGGGGTCGTAAAACGAACACCGGGGAGCTGTTTTTT. Residues: CASSRGRKTNTGELFF.

The chain joins TRBV11-2 to TRBJ2-7; D not certain. CDR3 length: 14 amino acids. The germline V gene encodes CDR1 SGHAT and CDR2 FQNNGV. V lost 1 base to trimming and J lost 6 bases, with 13 bases between them. CDR3 loop: CASSLVTRSREQYF. In nucleotides, the CDR3 is TGTGCCAGCAGCTTAGTAACCCGATCCCGCGAGCAGTACTTC. The full variable domain, in which reference TRBV11-2 and TRBJ2-7 provide the parts outside the CDR3, is EAGVAQSPRYKIIEKRQSVAFWCNPISGHATLYWYQQILGQGPKLLIQFQNNGVVDDSQLPKDRFSAERLKGVDSTLKIQPAKLEDSAVYLCASSLVTRSREQYFGPGTRLTVT.

The chain is built from TRBV4-1 and TRBJ2-3; perhaps TRBD2 as D (6 bases). The CDR3 runs to 16 residues. V gave up 0 bases and J gave up 3 bases, with 13 bases separating them. Looked up from germline, CDR1 is MGHRA and CDR2 is YSYEKL. DNA of the CDR3: TGCGCCAGCAGCCAAGAAAACGTTGGAGGGACAGATACGCAGTATTTT. Amino acids: CASSQENVGGTDTQYF.

This rearrangement joins TRBV6-5 to TRBJ1-1; TRBD1 is a possible D gene (6 bases). CDR3 size: 14 residues. Germline V gene lookup returns CDR1 MNHEY and CDR2 SVGAGI. Trimming cost V 6 bases and J 1 base, with 12 bases left between them. CDR3 coding DNA: TGTGCCAGCAGACCCAGGGGCCCGAACACTGAAGCTTTCTTT. This codes for CASRPRGPNTEAFF.

The chain uses TRBV10-3 and TRBJ2-7; TRBD2 matches 7 bases. The V gene end was trimmed by 0 bases and the J gene end by 2 bases; junction bases not matched to a gene: 4. Germline loops: CDR1 ENHRY, CDR2 SYGVKD. This CDR3 has 15 amino acids. In DNA form, the CDR3 reads TGTGCCATCAGTGAGTCGGGACTACCCACCTACGAGCAGTACTTC. Amino acid sequence: CAISESGLPTYEQYF.

This chain joins TRBV5-4 and TRBJ2-3; TRBD2 aligns across 7 bases. The CDR3 length is 14 residues. The ends lost 6 bases at V and 3 bases at J; junction bases unmatched: 7. Germline CDR1 SGHNT, CDR2 YYREEE (reference sequence). CDR3 region: CASKEGRVTDTQYF. The CDR3 bases are TGTGCCAGCAAAGAGGGGAGGGTAACAGATACGCAGTATTTT. Looking up the rest from reference TRBV5-4 and TRBJ2-3 gives the full variable domain: ETGVTQSPTHLIKTRGQQVTLRCSSQSGHNTVSWYQQALGQGPQFIFQYYREEENGRGNFPPRFSGLQFPNYSSELNVNALELDDSALYLCASKEGRVTDTQYFGPGTRLTVL.

The rearrangement links TRBV7-8 to TRBJ2-7; 7 bases agree with TRBD2. V gave up 5 bases and J gave up 1 base; unmatched junction bases: 5. Germline V gene lookup returns CDR1 SGHVS and CDR2 FQNEAQ. This CDR3 contains 14 residues. The CDR3 protein is CASSISGISYEQYF. The CDR3 nucleotides are TGTGCCAGCAGCATAAGCGGGATATCCTACGAGCAGTACTTC.

The sample holds a few counts of this clone. The chain carries TRBV7-6 and TRBJ1-5, with 7 positions matching TRBD1. With V trimmed by 1 base and J by 2 bases, 5 bases remained unmatched. This CDR3 is 16 amino acids long. The V gene's germline CDR1 is SGHVS and CDR2 FNYEAQ. The CDR3 is CASSLGPGGGNQPQHF. The CDR3 bases are TGTGCCAGCAGCTTAGGTCCAGGGGGTGGCAATCAGCCCCAGCATTTT.

This chain links TRBV6-5 with TRBJ1-3; D is undetermined. Per germline, CDR1 MNHEY and CDR2 SVGAGI. The CDR3 covers 13 residues. Deletions cut 6 bases from V and 3 bases from J, with 9 bases between. The CDR3 sequence: CASRVDLGNTIYF. For the CDR3, the DNA is TGTGCCAGCAGAGTCGACCTTGGAAACACCATATATTTT.

This chain joins TRBV3-1 (or the pseudogene TRBV3-2) and TRBJ2-3; TRBD2 matches at 12 bases. Trimming removed 7 bases from V and 0 bases from J; junction bases left unmatched: 11. CDR3 length: 18 amino acids. In germline, CDR1 is LGHDT, CDR2 YNNKEL (reference sequence). This CDR3 is CASKKTSGGPGSTDTQYF. The CDR3 region has the DNA TGTGCCAGCAAGAAGACTAGCGGGGGCCCTGGAAGCACAGATACGCAGTATTTT.